This T cell receptor (beta chain) was recovered during a study of blood T cells in healthy people across ages. Germline lookup yields CDR1 SGHVS and CDR2 FQNEAQ. The CDR3 contains 18 residues. This clonotype showed up just a few times. An end of the junction does not agree with germline; a read error may underlie this. The second PCR ran about 6 to 12 cycles with a sample-barcoded 5' primer and J-beta primers. Researchers report that a template-switch adaptor with 12 random nucleotides tagged each cDNA molecule. One entry per CDR3 protein, called by TCRdb with MiXCR from the 5' RACE reads. The sample yields about 400,000 distinct CDR3 sequences, about half seen once.

This receptor was obtained from a man in his sixties in good health. This chain joins TRBV7-8 and TRBJ2-6, with TRBD1 identical over 10 bases. The specimen sequenced was blood. CDR3 in DNA: TGTGCCAGCGGCTTAGAGAGGGGACAGGGGCAGGGGGCCAACGTCCTGACTTTC. Translated, it gives CASGLERGQGQGANVLTF.